The 18 T cell receptor beta chains below were found in one sample sequenced in a study of T-cell reconstitution after alpha-beta-depleted transplantation in children. The TCRbeta library incorporated unique molecular identifiers. TCRdb independently ran MiXCR on the PCR reads; one entry per CDR3 protein. The sample includes roughly 220,000 distinct CDR3 sequences, 12% of them seen just once. The starting material was PBMCs from the stem cell graft donor, obtained from the stem cell graft. All receptors come from a human donor who donated a stem cell graft to a child with acute lymphoblastic leukemia.

This clonotype has ten or more counts. This chain connects TRBV12-3 or TRBV12-4 to TRBJ1-5; the D gene is possibly TRBD1 (5 bases). V gave up 2 bases and J gave up 9 bases, with 17 bases separating them. The CDR3 totals 15 residues. The CDR3 loop is CASSLIAGDHRPQHF. The CDR3 DNA follows: TGTGCCAGCAGTTTAATTGCGGGGGACCACCGGCCCCAGCATTTT.

The chain is built from TRBV14 and TRBJ1-1, with 7 bases that match TRBD1. Germline CDR1 is SGHDN and CDR2 is FVKESK. The CDR3 consists of 15 residues. The J segment lost 6 bases and the V segment lost 4 bases, leaving 11 bases of the junction unmatched. CDR3 in amino acids: CASSPLTGSSAEAFF. CDR3 nucleotides: TGTGCCAGCAGCCCATTGACAGGGTCGAGTGCTGAAGCTTTCTTT.

This clonotype has ten or more counts. The rearrangement joins TRBV28 to TRBJ1-5; TRBD1 might be the D (5 bases). Between the trimmed V and J ends, which lost 6 bases and 4 bases, there was a span of 10 bases. This CDR3 is built from 13 residues. Germline CDR1 and CDR2: MDHEN and SYDVKM. The CDR3 DNA is TGTGCCAGCAGATGGGGGGGGAATCAGCCCCAGCATTTT. The encoded protein is CASRWGGNQPQHF.

Relative to its sample, this clonotype is medium-sized. The chain joins TRBV7-9 to TRBJ2-1; tentatively, D is TRBD2 (7 bases). Germline CDR1 is SEHNR and CDR2 is FQNEAQ (reference sequence). This CDR3 comprises 17 residues. V shed 5 bases and J shed 2 bases, with 19 bases lying between them. This chain's CDR3 is CASSIDSGWGPYNEQFF. The CDR3 nucleotides read TGTGCCAGCAGCATCGATAGCGGGTGGGGGCCCTACAATGAGCAGTTCTTC.

The table lists this clonotype with many counts. The CDR3 DNA follows: TGTGCCAGTAGTCCCCCCGGGCAGATCAATGAAAAACTGTTTTTT. Protein product: CASSPPGQINEKLFF. V is TRBV19 and J is TRBJ1-4; D not resolved. This CDR3 is built from 15 residues. The germline CDR1 and CDR2 sequences are LNHDA and SQIVND (reference sequence). V lost 5 bases and J lost 5, with 15 bases in between.

This clonotype was seen ten or more times. This chain connects TRBV27 to TRBJ2-2; 7 nucleotides align to TRBD1. Trimming removed 7 bases from V and 0 bases from J; junction bases left unmatched: 2. The germline CDR1 and CDR2 sequences are MNHEY and SMNVEV (reference sequence). The CDR3 runs 14 residues. The chain's CDR3 is CASIDRANTGELFF. In DNA form, the CDR3 reads TGTGCCAGCATAGACAGGGCGAACACCGGGGAGCTGTTTTTT.

This clonotype was observed at least ten times. The genes are TRBV25-1 and TRBJ1-4; TRBD1 might be the D (5 bases). Looked up from germline, CDR1 is MGHDK and CDR2 is SYGVNS. V was clipped by 6 bases and J by 8 bases, with 19 bases between them. The CDR3 runs to 15 residues. CDR3 residues: CASRGNGGRIEKLFF. The DNA for the CDR3 is TGTGCCAGCAGGGGGAATGGGGGGAGAATCGAAAAACTGTTTTTT. Complete variable domain (other parts from reference TRBV25-1 and TRBJ1-4): EADIYQTPRYLVIGTGKKITLECSQTMGHDKMYWYQQDPGMELHLIHYSYGVNSTEKGDLSSESTVSRIRTEHFPLTLESARPSHTSQYLCASRGNGGRIEKLFFGSGTQLSVL.

V usage is TRBV10-3 and J usage is TRBJ2-2; D may be TRBD1 (6 bases). V was shortened by 6 bases and J by 4 bases, with 9 bases between the two germline ends. The CDR3 contains 13 residues. Germline V lookup: CDR1 ENHRY, CDR2 SYGVKD. As DNA, the CDR3 is TGTGCCATCAGAGGGACACTCACCGGGGAGCTGTTTTTT. Translated, it gives CAIRGTLTGELFF.

This clonotype was seen at least ten times. This chain connects TRBV12-3 or TRBV12-4 to TRBJ2-7, with 8 positions matching TRBD1. V trimming: 5 bases; J trimming: 6 bases; junction bases outside the gene matches: 9. The CDR3 is 14 amino acids. The CDR3 coding sequence is TGTGCCAGCAGTCCCGGGACAGGCCTGCTCGAGCAGTACTTC. It encodes CASSPGTGLLEQYF.

This clonotype has ten or more counts. The J gene is TRBJ1-6, the V gene TRBV29-1; 10 nucleotides agree with TRBD1. The CDR3 is 15 residues long. The junction had 6 bases not matched to a gene; V was cut back by 6 bases and J by 4 bases. Germline values: CDR1 SQVTM, CDR2 ANQGSEA. The CDR3 nucleotides read TGCAGCGTCCCCCCGGGACAGGGGTATAATTCACCCCTCCACTTT. It codes for CSVPPGQGYNSPLHF.

This clonotype was found many times. The rearrangement links TRBV12-3 or TRBV12-4 to TRBJ2-6, with 8 bases identical to TRBD1. V shed 3 bases, J shed 0 bases, and the junction held 7 bases outside the gene matches. CDR3 length: 18 amino acids. The CDR3 DNA reads TGTGCCAGCAGTTTGACGACAGGGGCTCCCTCTGGGGCCAACGTCCTGACTTTC. Translating it yields CASSLTTGAPSGANVLTF.

Many counts were recorded for this clonotype. This chain connects TRBV21-1 to TRBJ2-2. TRBV21-1 constitutes a pseudogene. This CDR3 is built from 14 residues. Here the CDR3 reads CASSKAGNGGELFF. The DNA for the CDR3 is TGTGCCAGCAGCAAAGCGGGGAATGGCGGGGAGCTGTTTTTT.

This clonotype appeared many times. CDR3 sequence (DNA): TGCAGTCTTACGGCACAGGGGCGCGGAGGCTACACCTTC. Translated: CSLTAQGRGGYTF. The J gene is TRBJ1-2, the V gene TRBV20-1; 7 nucleotides align to TRBD1. J was trimmed by 8 bases and V by 8 bases; bases with no gene match: 14. CDR3 length: 13 amino acids. Germline V gives CDR1 DFQATT, CDR2 SNEGSKA (reference sequence).

The chain links TRBV13 to TRBJ2-7; D is perhaps TRBD2 (6 bases). The V gene's germline CDR1 is PRHDT and CDR2 FYEKMQ (reference sequence). Trimming removed 1 base at V and 7 bases at J, with 14 bases between. The CDR3 is 14 residues long. CDR3 loop: CASSLAGVSSEQYF. The CDR3 DNA sequence: TGTGCCAGCAGCTTAGCGGGGGTTTCGTCTGAGCAGTACTTC.

This clonotype has a count of ten or more. This rearrangement joins TRBV6-5 to TRBJ2-4; possible D gene TRBD2, 6 bases. This CDR3 has 15 residues. Germline assignment: CDR1 MNHEY and CDR2 SVGAGI. Trimming shortened V by 8 bases and J by 5 bases, and 19 bases separated the two germline ends. CDR3 in amino acids: CASLTRGSRENIQYF. The CDR3 coding sequence is TGTGCCAGCCTAACACGGGGGTCGAGGGAAAACATTCAGTACTTC.

There are many counts of this clonotype. The rearrangement uses TRBV20-1 and TRBJ2-7, with D perhaps matching TRBD1 or TRBD2 (5 bases each). Germline assignment: CDR1 DFQATT and CDR2 SNEGSKA (reference sequence). V was shortened by 3 bases and J by 3 bases, with 15 bases between the two germline ends. The CDR3 runs to 14 residues. Here the CDR3 reads CSASPGTDVYEQYF. The CDR3 coding sequence is TGCAGTGCTAGCCCCGGGACGGACGTCTACGAGCAGTACTTC.

With respect to this clonotype: With a much larger clone just one base away, this may be a read error. The chain employs TRBV5-1 and TRBJ1-1; weak D call: TRBD1 (5 bases). This CDR3 has 14 residues. The ends were cut back, 7 bases at V and 4 bases at J, with 17 bases in the middle. Looked up from germline, CDR1 is SGHRS and CDR2 is YFSETQ. The CDR3 DNA sequence: TGCGCCAGCGCCCTGCCGGGACGTCTCACTGAAGCTTTCTTT. Protein sequence: CASALPGRLTEAFF. Drawing the rest from reference TRBV5-1 and TRBJ1-1, the complete variable domain is KAGVTQTPRYLIKTRGQQVTLSCSPISGHRSVSWYQQTPGQGLQFLFEYFSETQRNKGNFPGRFSGRQFSNSRSEMNVSTLELGDSALYLCASALPGRLTEAFFGQGTRLTVV.

This clonotype was found many times. CDR3 bases: TGTGCCAGCAGCATCCCCTCGGGACTAGGAGGCGCCGGGGAGCTGTTTTTT. Protein sequence: CASSIPSGLGGAGELFF. This chain links TRBV7-2 with TRBJ2-2, with 8 bases aligning to TRBD2. The V and J ends lost 5 bases and 6 bases, in that order; junction bases with no gene match: 14. The CDR3 runs 17 residues. The V gene's germline CDR1 is SGHTA and CDR2 FQGNSA.